This T cell receptor beta chain originates from a study of blood T cells in healthy people across ages. CDR1 and CDR2 from the germline V gene are MNHEY and SVGAGI. The CDR3 consists of 17 residues. Trimming removed 2 bases from V and 0 bases from J, with 17 bases in between. A second about 7 to 11 cycle PCR used barcoded and J-beta primers. TCRdb reprocessed the 5' RACE reads with MiXCR, giving one entry per CDR3 protein. The sample contains 1,500,000 or so distinct CDR3 sequences, approximately 42% of which appear only once. Study results and caveats: Calculation of diversity from one million T cells yielded estimates considered to be underestimates. Naive and antigen-experienced cells could not be conclusively compared, given unsorted PBMCs.

This clonotype appeared a single time. Antigen unknown. The sequenced material came from blood. The TCR comes from a woman aged 18-29 years in good health. V and J are TRBV6-5 and TRBJ2-7; the D call may be TRBD1 or TRBD2 (6 bases each). The CDR3 region is CASSYGGTNYYSYEQYF. The DNA for the CDR3 is TGTGCCAGCAGTTACGGAGGGACAAACTACTACTCCTACGAGCAGTACTTC.